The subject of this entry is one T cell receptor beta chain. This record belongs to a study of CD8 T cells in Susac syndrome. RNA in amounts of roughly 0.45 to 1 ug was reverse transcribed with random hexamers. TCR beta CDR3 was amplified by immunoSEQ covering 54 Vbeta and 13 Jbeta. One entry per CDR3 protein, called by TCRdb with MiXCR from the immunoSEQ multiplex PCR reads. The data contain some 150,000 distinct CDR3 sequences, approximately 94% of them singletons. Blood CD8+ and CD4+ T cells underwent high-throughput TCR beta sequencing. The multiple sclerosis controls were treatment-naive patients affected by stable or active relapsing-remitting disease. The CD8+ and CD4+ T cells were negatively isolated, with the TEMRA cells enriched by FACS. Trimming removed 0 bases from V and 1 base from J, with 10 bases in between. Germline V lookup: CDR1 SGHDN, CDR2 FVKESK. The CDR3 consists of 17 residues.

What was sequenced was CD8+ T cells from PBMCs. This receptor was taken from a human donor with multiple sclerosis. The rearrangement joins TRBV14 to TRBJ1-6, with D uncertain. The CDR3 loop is CASSQDWWQSYNSPLHF. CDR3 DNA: TGTGCCAGCAGCCAAGACTGGTGGCAGTCCTATAATTCACCCCTCCACTTT.